Listed here are 20 T cell receptor beta chains from one sample, sequenced in a study of identical twins. TCRdb ran MiXCR on the 5' RACE reads and lists one entry per CDR3 protein. The sample carries some 900,000 distinct CDR3 sequences, about 12% recorded once. The sample was also linked to a second study, of yellow fever vaccine responses in identical twins.

Sequenced sample: PBMCs. Source of these receptors: a woman aged 18-29 years in good health.

The rearrangement uses TRBV20-1 and TRBJ2-3, with TRBD2 identical over 7 bases. The CDR3 extends over 12 amino acids. Germline V gene lookup returns CDR1 DFQATT and CDR2 SNEGSKA (reference sequence). J gave up 8 bases and V 3 bases, and 5 bases lay outside the gene matches. CDR3 sequence: CSARSSGSTQYF. The CDR3 region has the DNA TGCAGTGCTAGGTCTAGCGGTAGTACGCAGTATTTT.

CDR3 sequence reads: CSVPDSFYGYTF. The CDR3 bases are TGCAGCGTGCCGGACAGCTTTTATGGCTACACCTTC. The chain couples TRBV29-1 to TRBJ1-2; TRBD1 is a possible D gene (6 bases). V lost 6 bases and J 5 bases, leaving 13 bases between the germline ends. Germline loops: CDR1 SQVTM, CDR2 ANQGSEA. The CDR3 spans 12 residues.

The chain couples TRBV29-1 to TRBJ2-2, with 9 bases lining up with TRBD1. This CDR3 is 14 amino acids long. CDR1 and CDR2 from the germline V gene are SQVTM and ANQGSEA. Trimming cost V 7 bases and J 3 bases; bases outside gene matches: 6. CDR3 region: CSGWDRDDTGELFF. In nucleotides, the CDR3 is TGCAGCGGGTGGGACAGGGACGACACCGGGGAGCTGTTTTTT.

The genes are TRBV21-1 and TRBJ2-7; TRBD1, as called in the table, went unchecked against the DNA. TRBV21-1 is a pseudogene segment. CDR3 length: 17 amino acids. The CDR3 region is CASSAESDRGRAYEQYV. The CDR3, as DNA: TGTGCCAGCAGCGCCGAATCTGACAGGGGGCGAGCCTACGAGCAGTACGTC.

This clonotype was seen only a few times. V usage is TRBV2 and J usage is TRBJ2-3; D unresolved. CDR3 length: 12 residues. V lost 9 bases to trimming and J lost 2 bases, with 9 bases between them. Germline CDR1 is SNHLY and CDR2 is FYNNEI. The CDR3 region has the DNA TGTGCCAGTTGTGGCCTCACAGATACGCAGTATTTT. Translating it yields CASCGLTDTQYF.

This clonotype was seen many times. The chain recombines TRBV12-3 or TRBV12-4 with TRBJ2-2; D is undetermined. V lost 2 bases, J lost 5 bases, and 6 bases lay in between. This CDR3 is 13 amino acids long. CDR3 nucleotide sequence: TGTGCCAGCAGTTTAACTCTTACCGGGGAGCTGTTTTTT. This sequence encodes CASSLTLTGELFF.

This clonotype was observed at least ten times. The J gene is TRBJ1-5, the V gene TRBV12-3 or TRBV12-4; no firm D call. This CDR3 region has 13 residues. Deletions cut 4 bases from V and 1 base from J, with 5 bases between. In DNA form, the CDR3 reads TGTGCCAGCAGTTCCGCCAGCAATCAGCCCCAGCATTTT. Protein: CASSSASNQPQHF.

In its sample, this clonotype was seen a few times. The chain has TRBV4-1 and TRBJ2-1, with 9 nucleotides matching TRBD1. The germline CDR1 and CDR2 sequences are MGHRA and YSYEKL. The CDR3 is made up of 17 amino acids. J lost 0 bases, V lost 6 bases, and 9 bases had no gene match. As DNA, the CDR3 is TGCGCCAGCAGACCCCGGACAGGGGAAAGCTCCTACAATGAGCAGTTCTTC. Amino acid sequence: CASRPRTGESSYNEQFF.

This clonotype was detected a few times. The V gene is TRBV12-3 or TRBV12-4, the J gene TRBJ2-3, with D perhaps matching TRBD2 (6 bases). V was shortened by 6 bases and J by 2 bases, with 24 bases between the two germline ends. The CDR3 has 18 amino acids. The CDR3 region is CASSPPIGSRTFTDTQYF. As DNA, the CDR3 is TGTGCCAGCAGCCCCCCCATCGGGAGTCGGACCTTCACAGATACGCAGTATTTT.

The chain employs TRBV5-1 and TRBJ2-1, with 12 bases matching TRBD2. V lost 0 bases to trimming and J lost 15 bases; unmatched junction nucleotides: 7. The CDR3 has 14 amino acids. The germline V gene has CDR1 SGHRS and CDR2 YFSETQ. CDR3 residues: CASSLGLAGERLFF. CDR3 nucleotides: TGCGCCAGCAGCTTGGGACTAGCGGGAGAAAGGTTGTTCTTC.

The V call is TRBV20-1, the J call TRBJ1-3; no definite D call. The CDR3 runs to 15 residues. CDR1 is DFQATT, CDR2 SNEGSKA, per germline (reference sequence). With 0 bases removed from V and 4 bases from J, the gap between germline ends came to 13 bases. For the CDR3, the DNA is TGCAGTGCTAGAGATTCGGACCCCCCAGGAAACACCATATATTTT. Protein sequence: CSARDSDPPGNTIYF.

This clonotype was observed many times. The V and J genes are TRBV5-1 and TRBJ2-7; 9 bases line up with TRBD1. This CDR3 is 14 amino acids long. The V gene end was trimmed by 4 bases and the J gene end by 4 bases; junction bases not matched to a gene: 6. Germline V gene lookup returns CDR1 SGHRS and CDR2 YFSETQ. This chain's CDR3 is CASSEGTGIYEQYF. The CDR3 nucleotides are TGCGCCAGCAGCGAAGGGACAGGGATATACGAGCAGTACTTC. The whole variable domain, filled in from reference TRBV5-1 and TRBJ2-7, reads KAGVTQTPRYLIKTRGQQVTLSCSPISGHRSVSWYQQTPGQGLQFLFEYFSETQRNKGNFPGRFSGRQFSNSRSEMNVSTLELGDSALYLCASSEGTGIYEQYFGPGTRLTVT.

The sample holds a few counts of this clonotype. CDR3 nucleotide sequence: TGCAGTGCTAGTACCGGGAGAAGGACCGGGGAGCTGTTTTTT. The encoded protein is CSASTGRRTGELFF. The chain employs TRBV20-1 and TRBJ2-2; TRBD2 might be the D (6 bases). This CDR3 has 14 residues. With 3 bases removed from V and 5 bases from J, the gap between germline ends came to 13 bases. Germline values: CDR1 DFQATT, CDR2 SNEGSKA (reference sequence).

V is TRBV28 and J is TRBJ1-1; 7 nucleotides line up with TRBD1. V lost 4 bases, J lost 4 bases, and 9 bases stayed unmatched. CDR1 and CDR2 from the germline V gene are MDHEN and SYDVKM. CDR3 length: 15 residues. In nucleotides, the CDR3 is TGTGCCAGCAGTTCGGAGGGACAGATCGTCACTGAAGCTTTCTTT. Translating gives CASSSEGQIVTEAFF.

This clonotype was counted between two and nine times. The chain links TRBV15 to TRBJ2-5; 7 bases agree with TRBD2. The CDR3 contains 16 residues. Germline CDR1 is LNHNV and CDR2 is YYDKDF (reference sequence). The V and J ends lost 2 bases and 5 bases, in that order; junction bases with no gene match: 11. CDR3 nucleotide sequence: TGTGCCACCAGCAGATGGGGGTTGGGGAGGGAGGAGACCCAGTACTTC. Its translation: CATSRWGLGREETQYF. The whole variable domain, filled in from reference TRBV15 and TRBJ2-5, reads DAMVIQNPRYQVTQFGKPVTLSCSQTLNHNVMYWYQQKSSQAPKLLFHYYDKDFNNEADTPDNFQSRRPNTSFCFLDIRSPGLGDTAMYLCATSRWGLGREETQYFGPGTRLLVL.

The V and J genes are TRBV20-1 and TRBJ2-5; 9 nucleotides line up with TRBD1. The trim removed 2 bases at V and 2 bases at J, leaving 6 bases unmatched. This CDR3 comprises 15 residues. Germline CDR1 reads DFQATT; CDR2 reads SNEGSKA (reference sequence). CDR3 nucleotide sequence: TGCAGTGCTAGAATACCGGGACAGGGACAAGAGACCCAGTACTTC. Translating it yields CSARIPGQGQETQYF.

The rearrangement uses TRBV12-3 or TRBV12-4 and TRBJ2-4, with D possibly called TRBD1 or TRBD2 (5 bases each). The V end was cut by 1 base, the J end by 7 bases, with 11 bases between. The CDR3 spans 14 residues. CDR3 amino acids: CASSLGGTWNIQYF. DNA for the CDR3: TGTGCCAGCAGTTTAGGGGGGACGTGGAACATTCAGTACTTC.

The V gene is TRBV28, the J gene TRBJ1-3, with D maybe TRBD1 (5 bases). V gave up 5 bases and J gave up 4 bases, with 12 bases separating them. The CDR3 has 14 amino acids. Per the germline V gene, CDR1 is MDHEN and CDR2 is SYDVKM. The CDR3 DNA reads as TGTGCCAGCAGTATGGGGCAGGGCGGAAACACCATATATTTT. Its protein product is CASSMGQGGNTIYF.

This clonotype occurred many times. V usage is TRBV12-3 or TRBV12-4 and J usage is TRBJ2-1; 7 positions match TRBD2. This CDR3 comprises 17 residues. The trim removed 11 bases at V and 7 bases at J, leaving 23 bases unmatched. The CDR3 sequence is CAFSRKQLASLGNEQFF. CDR3 sequence (DNA): TGTGCCTTCAGCCGAAAACAACTAGCGAGCTTAGGGAATGAGCAGTTCTTC.

The chain is built from TRBV7-8 and TRBJ2-5, with a possible D match to TRBD1 (7 bases). This CDR3 is built from 16 residues. Per germline, CDR1 SGHVS and CDR2 FQNEAQ. Between the trimmed V and J ends, which lost 5 bases and 5 bases, there was a span of 21 bases. CDR3 protein: CASSAQGRGASETQYF. Here the CDR3 DNA reads TGTGCCAGCAGCGCACAGGGGCGCGGGGCATCGGAGACCCAGTACTTC.